What follows are 25 T cell receptor beta chains derived from one specimen sequenced in a study of glioma-infiltrating T cells after dendritic cell vaccination. As for time point: after dendritic cell vaccination, including at tumor progression/relapse. Here immunoSEQ multiplex PCR was the method, and the copy in TCRdb shows in-frame clones only, minus some. The sample has approximately 60,000 clones, about nine tenths seen once. Material: blood, obtained after dendritic cell vaccination. The receptor set was obtained from a human donor with glioblastoma.

The CDR3 region is CASSFSGAETQYF. The CDR3 DNA follows: TGTGCCAGCAGCTTTTCAGGGGCAGAGACCCAGTACTTC. The chain links TRBV7-2 to TRBJ2-5; D perhaps matches TRBD1 (6 bases). The V gene lost 3 bases and the J gene lost 4 bases, with 9 bases spanning the gap. Germline V gene data show CDR1 as SGHTA and CDR2 as FQGNSA. The length of the CDR3 is 13 residues.

J is TRBJ2-7 and V is TRBV13; 12 bases are shared with TRBD1. From germline, CDR1 is PRHDT and CDR2 FYEKMQ (reference sequence). This CDR3 is 15 amino acids long. V dropped 4 bases and J dropped 5; count of bases not matched to a gene: 6. This chain's CDR3 is CASSSGTGGRHEQYF. The CDR3 DNA follows: TGTGCCAGCAGCTCCGGGACAGGGGGCCGTCACGAGCAGTACTTC.

This clone was detected a few times. V gene TRBV11-2 combines with J gene TRBJ1-2, with TRBD1 identical over 9 bases. The CDR3 has 15 amino acids. Trimming cost V 3 bases and J 6 bases; bases outside gene matches: 8. The germline CDR1 and CDR2 sequences are SGHAT and FQNNGV. CDR3 in amino acids: CASSLRTGAIDGYTF. The CDR3, as DNA: TGTGCCAGCAGCTTGAGGACAGGGGCCATCGATGGCTACACCTTC.

The J gene is TRBJ2-5, the V gene TRBV7-9, with a weak D call TRBD2 (5 bases). Looked up from germline, CDR1 is SEHNR and CDR2 is FQNEAQ (reference sequence). Between the trimmed V and J ends, which lost 4 bases and 0 bases, there was a span of 9 bases. This CDR3 has 14 amino acids. CDR3 sequence (DNA): TGTGCCAGCAGCTCGTCTAGCTACCAAGAGACCCAGTACTTC. Translation: CASSSSSYQETQYF.

The chain employs TRBV4-3 and TRBJ2-1; possible D gene TRBD2, 5 bases. The CDR3 totals 14 residues. Per the germline V gene, CDR1 is LGHNA and CDR2 is YSLEER. V was pared by 0 bases and J by 8 bases, with 11 bases between. CDR3 loop: CASSQERALDEQFF. The CDR3 bases are TGCGCCAGCAGCCAAGAGAGGGCCCTCGATGAGCAGTTCTTC.

V gene TRBV27 combines with J gene TRBJ1-6; no definite D call. V was shortened by 9 bases and J by 7 bases, with 19 bases between the two germline ends. The CDR3 is 15 amino acids. Germline CDR1 MNHEY, CDR2 SMNVEV (reference sequence). CDR3 protein: CASAGGILGNSPLHF. CDR3 bases: TGTGCCAGTGCGGGAGGGATCTTAGGGAATTCACCCCTCCACTTT.

V and J are TRBV19 and TRBJ2-1; 8 bases fit TRBD1. Germline values: CDR1 LNHDA, CDR2 SQIVND (reference sequence). The V segment lost 6 bases and the J segment 9 bases; nucleotides outside the gene matches: 7. This CDR3 has 13 residues. The CDR3 coding sequence is TGTGCCAGTAGCTCAACAGGGGGATTTGAGCAGTTCTTC. It encodes CASSSTGGFEQFF.

The V gene is TRBV7-6, the J gene TRBJ2-3; 11 bases are shared with TRBD2. The CDR3 is 15 residues long. The germline CDR1 and CDR2 sequences are SGHVS and FNYEAQ. V trimming: 7 bases; J trimming: 4 bases; junction bases outside the gene matches: 7. Here the CDR3 reads CASIDSGRAPDTQYF. The CDR3 DNA sequence: TGTGCCAGCATAGATAGCGGGAGGGCCCCAGATACGCAGTATTTT.

This clone showed up just once. The rearrangement uses TRBV18 and TRBJ1-1; possible D gene TRBD1, 6 bases. V was shortened by 3 bases and J by 5 bases, with 22 bases between the two germline ends. The CDR3 is made up of 17 amino acids. CDR1 and CDR2 (germline): KGHSH, LQKENI. For the CDR3, the DNA is TGTGCCAGCTCACCGGCATTAACAGGGAGACCAGGGACTGAAGCTTTCTTT. It yields the protein CASSPALTGRPGTEAFF.

CDR3 DNA sequence: TGTGCCTCAAAAGGGGGGGCCTACACTGAAGCTTTCTTT. This encodes CASKGGAYTEAFF. V usage is TRBV6-6 and J usage is TRBJ1-1, with a possible D match to TRBD1 (6 bases). From germline, CDR1 is MNHNY and CDR2 SVGAGI (reference sequence). CDR3 length equals 13 residues. V lost 11 bases to trimming and J lost 3 bases, with 16 bases between them.

V is TRBV7-2 and J is TRBJ2-5; unclear D gene. V was cut by 2 bases and J by 3 bases, with 7 bases left in between. CDR3 length equals 13 residues. The germline gives CDR1 SGHTA, CDR2 FQGNSA. The CDR3, as DNA: TGTGCCAGCAGCTTAAACACCAAAGAGACCCAGTACTTC. It yields the protein CASSLNTKETQYF.

This clone came up a few times. The gene calls are TRBV19 and TRBJ2-7; D possibly corresponds to TRBD2 (5 bases). The ends were cut back, 7 bases at V and 2 bases at J, with 12 bases in the middle. Germline assignment: CDR1 LNHDA and CDR2 SQIVND (reference sequence). The CDR3 consists of 13 residues. The CDR3 nucleotides are TGTGCCAGTAAAAGGGCGGGTCCCTACGAGCAGTACTTC. Translated, it gives CASKRAGPYEQYF.

This clone was detected only once. V and J are TRBV5-1 and TRBJ2-1, with a weak D call TRBD1 (6 bases). Germline lookup yields CDR1 SGHRS and CDR2 YFSETQ. The CDR3 consists of 13 residues. V lost 0 bases and J lost 7, with 8 bases in between. CDR3 in amino acids: CASSLGQGNEQFF. CDR3 in DNA: TGCGCCAGCAGCTTGGGGCAGGGGAATGAGCAGTTCTTC.

V is TRBV19 and J is TRBJ2-5; 13 bases are a match to TRBD2. The CDR3 consists of 17 residues. The ends lost 4 bases at V and 2 bases at J; junction bases unmatched: 7. CDR1 and CDR2 from the germline V gene are LNHDA and SQIVND (reference sequence). The CDR3 sequence is CASSTWTSGRGQETQYF. The CDR3 coding sequence is TGTGCCAGTAGTACGTGGACTAGCGGGAGAGGACAAGAGACCCAGTACTTC.

The J gene is TRBJ2-3, the V gene TRBV27, with 10 bases aligning to TRBD2. This CDR3 has 16 residues. V shed 0 bases and J 6 bases; nucleotides not matched to a gene: 6. The germline CDR1 and CDR2 sequences are MNHEY and SMNVEV (reference sequence). CDR3 protein: CASSLSIAGGWDTQYF. The CDR3 DNA sequence: TGTGCCAGCAGTTTATCGATAGCGGGAGGATGGGATACGCAGTATTTT.

The gene calls are TRBV30 and TRBJ1-1, with 7 bases identical to TRBD1. CDR1 is GTSNPN, CDR2 SVGIG, per germline (reference sequence). Losses at the gene ends were 4 bases for V and 7 bases for J; bases not matched to a gene: 12. The CDR3 covers 14 residues. The CDR3 region has the DNA TGTGCCTGGAAACAGCAGGGGGGCTTTGATGAAGCTTTCTTT. It translates to CAWKQQGGFDEAFF.

The chain employs TRBV6-5 and TRBJ2-3; 7 bases align to TRBD1. The CDR3 extends over 15 amino acids. The trim removed 5 bases at V and 4 bases at J, leaving 9 bases unmatched. Looked up from germline, CDR1 is MNHEY and CDR2 is SVGAGI. The CDR3 loop reads CASSSRGPKADTQYF. CDR3 sequence (DNA): TGTGCCAGCAGTAGTAGGGGGCCAAAGGCAGATACGCAGTATTTT.

Only a few counts were recorded for this clone. The chain couples TRBV25-1 to TRBJ1-1; D gene uncertain. The V gene's germline CDR1 is MGHDK and CDR2 SYGVNS. The V gene lost 3 bases and the J gene lost 8 bases, with 16 bases spanning the gap. CDR3 length equals 14 residues. The CDR3 nucleotides read TGTGCCAGCAGTGATGGAGGGAATGTGGTAGAAGCTTTCTTT. Protein sequence: CASSDGGNVVEAFF.

The rearrangement joins TRBV11-2 to TRBJ1-5, with 8 positions matching TRBD1. The germline V gene has CDR1 SGHAT and CDR2 FQNNGV. Trimming removed 3 bases from V and 6 bases from J; junction bases left unmatched: 7. The CDR3 is made up of 15 amino acids. CDR3 amino acids: CASSLGDRGGQPQHF. The DNA of the CDR3 is TGTGCCAGCAGCTTGGGTGACAGGGGAGGTCAGCCCCAGCATTTT.

The V gene is TRBV11-3, the J gene TRBJ1-1, with 7 bases matching TRBD1. The CDR3 covers 13 residues. Germline CDR1 SGHNT, CDR2 YENEEA. J gave up 4 bases and V 4 bases, and 3 bases lay outside the gene matches. CDR3 sequence (DNA): TGTGCCAGCAGCTACCGACAGGGCACTGAAGCTTTCTTT. Its translation is CASSYRQGTEAFF.

The chain recombines TRBV7-2 with TRBJ2-2; 8 bases align to TRBD1. The V gene's germline CDR1 is SGHTA and CDR2 FQGNSA. The V and J ends lost 3 bases and 4 bases, in that order; junction bases with no gene match: 4. This CDR3 region has 15 residues. The CDR3 is CASSFGDRTTGELFF. For the CDR3, the DNA is TGTGCCAGCAGCTTCGGGGACAGGACCACCGGGGAGCTGTTTTTT.

V and J are TRBV2 and TRBJ2-3; TRBD2 is a possible D gene (7 bases). From germline, CDR1 is SNHLY and CDR2 FYNNEI. The CDR3 is 18 residues long. V lost 6 bases and J lost 3, with 25 bases in between. The chain's CDR3 is CASSPNRGGARMTDTQYF. In DNA, the CDR3 is TGTGCCAGCAGCCCTAATAGGGGGGGGGCCAGGATGACAGATACGCAGTATTTT.

The V and J genes are TRBV27 and TRBJ1-1; 8 bases agree with TRBD1. Germline values: CDR1 MNHEY, CDR2 SMNVEV (reference sequence). V dropped 6 bases and J dropped 5; count of bases not matched to a gene: 5. The CDR3 length is 13 residues. The DNA of the CDR3 is TGTGCCAGCAGGAGACAGGGGAGTACTGAAGCTTTCTTT. Its translation: CASRRQGSTEAFF.

The V and J genes are TRBV18 and TRBJ2-7; 13 positions match TRBD2. CDR1 is KGHSH and CDR2 is LQKENI in the germline V gene. V trimming: 4 bases; J trimming: 6 bases; junction bases outside the gene matches: 6. This CDR3 has 15 residues. The CDR3 DNA reads as TGTGCCAGCTCACAGGGACTAGCGGGAACTGGCGAGCAGTACTTC. Protein: CASSQGLAGTGEQYF.

The rearrangement joins TRBV5-1 to TRBJ2-3; 10 bases match TRBD2. Per germline, CDR1 SGHRS and CDR2 YFSETQ. The CDR3 is 15 amino acids. Germline trimming cut 4 bases from V and 4 bases from J; bases unmatched to any gene: 6. Here the CDR3 reads CASSQAGGRADTQYF. CDR3 sequence (DNA): TGCGCCAGCAGCCAAGCGGGGGGGCGGGCAGATACGCAGTATTTT.